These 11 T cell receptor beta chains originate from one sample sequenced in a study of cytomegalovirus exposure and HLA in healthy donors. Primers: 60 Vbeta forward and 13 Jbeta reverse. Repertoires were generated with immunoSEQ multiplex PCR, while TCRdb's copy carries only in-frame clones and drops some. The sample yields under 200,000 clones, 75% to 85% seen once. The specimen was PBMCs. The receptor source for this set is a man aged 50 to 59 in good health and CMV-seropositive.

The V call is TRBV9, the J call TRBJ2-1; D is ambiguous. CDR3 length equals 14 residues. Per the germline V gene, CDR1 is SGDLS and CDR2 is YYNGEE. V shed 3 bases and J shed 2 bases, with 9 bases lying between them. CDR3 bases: TGTGCCAGCAGCGCAGTGGGCGCCTACAATGAGCAGTTCTTC. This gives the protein CASSAVGAYNEQFF. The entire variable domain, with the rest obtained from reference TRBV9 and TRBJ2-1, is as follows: DSGVTQTPKHLITATGQRVTLRCSPRSGDLSVYWYQQSLDQGLQFLIQYYNGEERAKGNILERFSAQQFPDLHSELNLSSLELGDSALYFCASSAVGAYNEQFFGPGTRLTVL.

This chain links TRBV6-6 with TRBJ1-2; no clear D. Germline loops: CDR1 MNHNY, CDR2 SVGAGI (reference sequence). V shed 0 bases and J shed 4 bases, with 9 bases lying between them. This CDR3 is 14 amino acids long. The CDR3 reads CASSYSREAYGYTF. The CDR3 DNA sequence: TGTGCCAGCAGTTACTCAAGGGAGGCCTATGGCTACACCTTC.

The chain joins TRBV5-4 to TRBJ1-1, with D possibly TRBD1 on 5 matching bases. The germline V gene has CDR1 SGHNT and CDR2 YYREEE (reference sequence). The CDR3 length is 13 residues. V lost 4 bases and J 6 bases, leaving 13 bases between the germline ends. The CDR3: CASSLYRSAEAFF. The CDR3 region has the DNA TGTGCCAGCAGCCTTTACAGGTCGGCTGAAGCTTTCTTT.

The CDR3 reads CASSQAGVSSYNEQFF. In DNA, the CDR3 is TGTGCCAGCAGCCAAGCGGGGGTTAGCTCCTACAATGAGCAGTTCTTC. The chain has TRBV4-2 and TRBJ2-1; possibly TRBD2 for D (6 bases). Trimming shortened V by 1 base and J by 0 bases, and 10 bases separated the two germline ends. The germline gives CDR1 LGHNA, CDR2 YNFKEQ. There are 16 residues in the CDR3.

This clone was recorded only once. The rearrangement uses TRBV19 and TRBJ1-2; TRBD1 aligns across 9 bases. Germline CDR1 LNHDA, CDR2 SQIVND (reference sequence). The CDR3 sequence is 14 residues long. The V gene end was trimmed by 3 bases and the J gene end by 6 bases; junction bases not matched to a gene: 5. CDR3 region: CASSIRDRVNGYTF. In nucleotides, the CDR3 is TGTGCCAGTAGTATCCGGGACAGGGTTAATGGCTACACCTTC.

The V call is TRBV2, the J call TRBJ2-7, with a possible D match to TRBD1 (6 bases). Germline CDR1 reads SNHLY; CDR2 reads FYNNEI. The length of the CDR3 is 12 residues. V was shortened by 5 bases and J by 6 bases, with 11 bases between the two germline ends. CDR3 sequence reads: CASSTGLGEQYF. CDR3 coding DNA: TGTGCCAGCAGTACAGGGTTGGGCGAGCAGTACTTC.

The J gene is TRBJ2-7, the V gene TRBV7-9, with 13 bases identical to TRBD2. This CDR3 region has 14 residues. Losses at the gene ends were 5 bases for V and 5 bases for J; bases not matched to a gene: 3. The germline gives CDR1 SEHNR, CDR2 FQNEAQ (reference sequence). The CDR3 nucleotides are TGTGCCAGCAGCACAGGGACTAGCGGGAACGAGCAGTACGTC. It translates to CASSTGTSGNEQYV.

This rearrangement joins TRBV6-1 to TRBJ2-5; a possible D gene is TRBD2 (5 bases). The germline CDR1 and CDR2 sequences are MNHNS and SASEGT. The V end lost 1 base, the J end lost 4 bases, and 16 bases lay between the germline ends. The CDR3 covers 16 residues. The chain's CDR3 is CASSEVGVLLSETQYF. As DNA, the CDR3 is TGTGCCAGCAGTGAAGTCGGGGTGTTGTTGTCAGAGACCCAGTACTTC.

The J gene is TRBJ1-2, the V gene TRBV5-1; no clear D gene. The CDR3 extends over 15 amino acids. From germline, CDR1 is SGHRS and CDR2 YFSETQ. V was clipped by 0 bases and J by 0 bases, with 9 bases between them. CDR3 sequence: CASSLEREANYGYTF. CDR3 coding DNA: TGCGCCAGCAGCTTGGAGAGGGAGGCTAACTATGGCTACACCTTC.

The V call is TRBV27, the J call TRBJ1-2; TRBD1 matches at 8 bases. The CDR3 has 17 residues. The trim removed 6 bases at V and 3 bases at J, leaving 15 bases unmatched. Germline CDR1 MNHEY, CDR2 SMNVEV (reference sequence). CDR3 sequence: CASRPLGTGAFYYGYTF. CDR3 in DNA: TGTGCCAGCAGACCCTTAGGGACAGGTGCCTTTTACTATGGCTACACCTTC.

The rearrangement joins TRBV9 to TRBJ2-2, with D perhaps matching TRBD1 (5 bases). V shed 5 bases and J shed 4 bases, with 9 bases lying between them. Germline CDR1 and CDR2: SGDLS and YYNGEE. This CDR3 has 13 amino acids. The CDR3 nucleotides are TGTGCCAGCAGTGGGGCCGGCACCGGGGAGCTGTTTTTT. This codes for CASSGAGTGELFF.